This TCR beta chain was captured by sequencing in a study of CD8 T cells in ankylosing spondylitis. The CDR3 has 15 residues. CDR1 is SGHRS, CDR2 YFSETQ, per germline. Trimming took 1 base from V and 8 from J, leaving 16 bases between them. With molecular barcodes, quantitative 5'-RACE was used to make the TCR beta libraries. Each CDR3 protein is one row after TCRdb ran MiXCR on the 5' RACE reads. The sample holds about 280,000 distinct CDR3 sequences, roughly 20% seen once. As regards this clonotype: Its specificity is not known.

Regarding the study as a whole: Past studies reported some motif variants in reactive arthritis synovial fluid and blood. As reported, disease-linked clones showed significant enrichment in matched ankylosing spondylitis synovial fluid. Made up of fewer than 10 highly homologous variants, a TCR beta motif appeared characteristic of ankylosing spondylitis blood.

The sample taken for sequencing was blood, either unsorted or a sorted T cell fraction (not recorded which). This chain joins TRBV5-1 and TRBJ2-1; D may match TRBD1 or TRBD2 (5 bases each). This TCR derives from a male donor with ankylosing spondylitis or in good health (not recorded which). The CDR3 spells CASSLTGALWDEQFF. The CDR3 nucleotides are TGCGCCAGCAGCTTGACCGGGGCCCTTTGGGATGAGCAGTTCTTC.